This entry concerns a single TCR beta chain. This entry is derived from a study of T cell repertoires in aging, cancer and after chemotherapy. Rearranged V-D-J TRB sequences were amplified with a mixed TRB-A/B primer pool. TCRdb fed the multiplex PCR reads into MiXCR, producing one record per CDR3 protein. This sample has 900 to 1,000 distinct CDR3 sequences, with less than 20% found just once. Peripheral blood genomic DNA, not sorted cells or RNA, was the template. Looked up from germline, CDR1 is MDHEN and CDR2 is SYDVKM. The V end lost 3 bases, the J end lost 5 bases, and 12 bases lay between the germline ends. CDR3 size: 14 residues.

The sequencing sample was made of blood. The chain has TRBV28 and TRBJ2-3, with D uncertain. This sequence originates from a human donor with a solid tumor. The CDR3, as DNA: TGTGCCAGCAGTTTCGGCAGCCAGAGAGATACGCAGTATTTT. This encodes CASSFGSQRDTQYF.